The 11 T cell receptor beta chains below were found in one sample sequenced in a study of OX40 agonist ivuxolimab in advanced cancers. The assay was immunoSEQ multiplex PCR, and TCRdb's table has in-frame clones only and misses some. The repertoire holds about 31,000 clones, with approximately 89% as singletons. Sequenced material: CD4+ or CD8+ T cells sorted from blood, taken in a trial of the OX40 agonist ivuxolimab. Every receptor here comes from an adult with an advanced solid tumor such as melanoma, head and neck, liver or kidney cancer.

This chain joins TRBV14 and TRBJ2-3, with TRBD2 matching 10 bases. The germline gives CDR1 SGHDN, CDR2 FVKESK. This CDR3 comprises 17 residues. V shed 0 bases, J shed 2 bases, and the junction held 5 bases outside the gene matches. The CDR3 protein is CASSQDVAGGYTDTQYF. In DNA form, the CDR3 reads TGTGCCAGCAGCCAAGACGTAGCGGGAGGATACACAGATACGCAGTATTTT.

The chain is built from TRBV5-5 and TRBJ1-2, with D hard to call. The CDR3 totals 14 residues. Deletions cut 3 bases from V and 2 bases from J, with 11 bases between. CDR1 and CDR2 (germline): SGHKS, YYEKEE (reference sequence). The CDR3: CASSSPGSNYGYTF. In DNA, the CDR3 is TGTGCCAGCAGCTCCCCGGGCAGCAACTATGGCTACACCTTC.

The CDR3 sequence is CATSRDLEGGQFF. CDR3 coding DNA: TGTGCCACCAGCAGAGATCTAGAAGGGGGGCAGTTCTTC. The J gene is TRBJ2-1, the V gene TRBV15; possible D gene TRBD1, 6 bases. The germline gives CDR1 LNHNV, CDR2 YYDKDF (reference sequence). The V end was cut by 0 bases, the J end by 12 bases, with 12 bases between. The CDR3 contains 13 residues. The entire variable domain, with the rest obtained from reference TRBV15 and TRBJ2-1, is as follows: DAMVIQNPRYQVTQFGKPVTLSCSQTLNHNVMYWYQQKSSQAPKLLFHYYDKDFNNEADTPDNFQSRRPNTSFCFLDIRSPGLGDTAMYLCATSRDLEGGQFFGPGTRLTVL.

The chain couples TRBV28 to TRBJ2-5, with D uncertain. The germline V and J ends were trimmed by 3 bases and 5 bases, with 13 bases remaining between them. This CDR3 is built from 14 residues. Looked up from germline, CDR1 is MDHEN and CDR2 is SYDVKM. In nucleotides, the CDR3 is TGTGCCAGCAGTTTGACCGCCCGCCGGGAGACCCAGTACTTC. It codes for CASSLTARRETQYF. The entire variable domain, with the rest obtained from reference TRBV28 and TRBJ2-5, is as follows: DVKVTQSSRYLVKRTGEKVFLECVQDMDHENMFWYRQDPGLGLRLIYFSYDVKMKEKGDIPEGYSVSREKKERFSLILESASTNQTSMYLCASSLTARRETQYFGPGTRLLVL.

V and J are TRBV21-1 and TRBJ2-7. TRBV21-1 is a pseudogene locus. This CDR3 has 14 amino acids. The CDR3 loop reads CASIYKVPSYEQYF. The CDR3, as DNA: TGTGCCAGCATCTATAAGGTCCCCTCCTACGAGCAGTACTTC.

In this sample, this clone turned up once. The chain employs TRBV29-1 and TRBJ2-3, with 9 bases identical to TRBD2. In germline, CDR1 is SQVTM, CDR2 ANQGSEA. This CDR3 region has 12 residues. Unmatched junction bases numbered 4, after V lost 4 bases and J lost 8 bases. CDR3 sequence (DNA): TGCAGCGTTGGCGCTAGCGGGGCTACGCAGTATTTT. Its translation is CSVGASGATQYF.

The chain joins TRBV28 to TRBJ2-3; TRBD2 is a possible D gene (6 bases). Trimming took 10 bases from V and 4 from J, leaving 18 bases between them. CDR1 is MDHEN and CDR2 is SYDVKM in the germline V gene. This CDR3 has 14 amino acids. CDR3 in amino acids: CATTYGSSADTQYF. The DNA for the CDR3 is TGTGCCACCACCTACGGGAGTAGCGCAGATACGCAGTATTTT.

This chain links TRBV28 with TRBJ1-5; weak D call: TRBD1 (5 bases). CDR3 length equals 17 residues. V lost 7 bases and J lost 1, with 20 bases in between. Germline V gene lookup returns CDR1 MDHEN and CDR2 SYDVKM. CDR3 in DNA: TGTGCCAGCATGACCCAAGGGGCGGCTAGGAGCAATCAGCCCCAGCATTTT. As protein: CASMTQGAARSNQPQHF.

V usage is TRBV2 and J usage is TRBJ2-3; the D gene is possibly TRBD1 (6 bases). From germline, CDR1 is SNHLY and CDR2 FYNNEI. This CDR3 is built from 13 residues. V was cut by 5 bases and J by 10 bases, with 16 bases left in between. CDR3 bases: TGTGCCAGCAGTTCCCGACAGGAGACGCCGCAGTATTTT. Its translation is CASSSRQETPQYF. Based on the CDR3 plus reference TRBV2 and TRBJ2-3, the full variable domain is EPEVTQTPSHQVTQMGQEVILRCVPISNHLYFYWYRQILGQKVEFLVSFYNNEISEKSEIFDDQFSVERPDGSNFTLKIRSTKLEDSAMYFCASSSRQETPQYFGPGTRLTVL.

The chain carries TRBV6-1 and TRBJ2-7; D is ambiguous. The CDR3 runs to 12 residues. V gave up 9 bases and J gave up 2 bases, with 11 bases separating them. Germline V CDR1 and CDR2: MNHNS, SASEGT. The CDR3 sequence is CARGGLTYEQYF. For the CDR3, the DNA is TGTGCCAGAGGCGGTCTGACCTACGAGCAGTACTTC.

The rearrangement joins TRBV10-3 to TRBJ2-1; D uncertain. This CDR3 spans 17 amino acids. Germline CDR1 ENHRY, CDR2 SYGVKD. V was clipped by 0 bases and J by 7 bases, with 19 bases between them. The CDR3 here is CAISESIASVSRNEQFF. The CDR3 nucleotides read TGTGCCATCAGTGAGTCGATTGCCAGTGTAAGTAGGAATGAGCAGTTCTTC.